The table lists the clone carrying this T cell receptor beta chain with many counts. Antigen: not known. The read terminates 3 residues before the CDR3 end, so the remaining end is supplied by the germline J gene. This sample was taken from a study of T cell clonality in common variable immunodeficiency. J lost 8 bases, V lost 1 base, and 8 bases had no gene match. The V gene's germline CDR1 is LNHDA and CDR2 SQIVND (reference sequence). The CDR3 extends over 15 amino acids. Findings and caveats of the study: In common variable immunodeficiency, TCR beta chains reportedly carried fewer deletions and N-nucleotide insertions. The cause of increased CVID clonality remains unclear without subpopulation sequencing.

Equal genomic DNA amounts from CVID and control samples were sequenced. Profiling relied on immunoSEQ multiplex PCR, and the TCRdb table lists in-frame clones only, not all of them. The sample counts approximately 81,000 clones, none seen once; the ten largest own 0.8%. Heparinized whole blood, about 4.5 to 9 ml, came from each donor. The sequence derives from a person aged 18 to 75 in good health. V and J are TRBV19 and TRBJ2-3; TRBD1 matches at 8 bases. The material sequenced was peripheral blood mononuclear cells. CDR3 residues: CASSIGGRGHGTQYF. CDR3 DNA (partial): TGTGCCAGTAGTATAGGGGGCAGGGGGCACGGTACG. Drawing the rest from reference TRBV19 and TRBJ2-3, the complete variable domain is DGGITQSPKYLFRKEGQNVTLSCEQNLNHDAMYWYRQDPGQGLRLIYYSQIVNDFQKGDIAEGYSVSREKKESFPLTVTSAQKNPTAFYLCASSIGGRGHGTQYFGPGTRLTVL.